This T cell receptor (beta chain) came from a study of blood T cells in healthy people across ages. Overall study findings and caveats: With age, beta diversity per million T cells declined roughly linearly, significantly by approximately 40.

This CDR3 contains 15 residues. V was trimmed by 2 bases and J by 4 bases, leaving 12 bases between them. Germline lookup yields CDR1 MNHEY and CDR2 SVGEGT. Combining a sample-barcoded 5' primer with a J-beta primer mix, a second PCR ran for 7 to 11 cycles. TCRdb reprocessed the 5' RACE reads via MiXCR and lists one record per CDR3 protein. The data hold a few hundred thousand distinct CDR3 sequences, with about 49% observed a single time. Details on this clonotype: What it binds is unknown.

The donors, healthy Caucasians from Russia, were aged roughly 6 to 90. Per-sample PBMC isolation yielded at least 6.5 million cells. There were at least 6 micrograms of total RNA extracted from every sample. The TCR originated in a man in his fifties or sixties in good health. The chain is built from TRBV6-2 or TRBV6-3 and TRBJ1-5; D perhaps matches TRBD1 (6 bases). Input material: blood. CDR3 bases: TGTGCCAGCAGTTACACGGGGGCGAGGAATCAGCCCCAGCATTTT. Its protein is CASSYTGARNQPQHF.